The 19 T cell receptor beta chains reported below all come from one sample, sequenced in a study of vaccination and CD4 T cells after COVID-19. No antigen has been assigned to these receptors. The Oncomine TCR Beta short-read assay was what sequenced the DNA obtained from cultured CD4+ T cells. TCRdb called the PCR reads again in MiXCR, with one record for every CDR3 protein. The sample holds 10,000 to 15,000 distinct CDR3 sequences; 50% are singletons and the top ten take around 13%. Treatment specified: approximately 11-day PBMC culture with coronavirus spike peptide pools or control peptides (ViraFEST assay). The sequenced material came from CD4+ T cells from blood, cultured in vitro. The receptors originated from a human donor who had recovered from COVID-19.

This chain joins TRBV20-1 and TRBJ2-5, with D maybe TRBD2 (6 bases). The germline CDR1 and CDR2 sequences are DFQATT and SNEGSKA (reference sequence). The CDR3 is 15 amino acids. With 6 bases removed from V and 5 bases from J, the gap between germline ends came to 22 bases. CDR3 residues: CSAAQGAGMGETQYF. The CDR3 nucleotides are TGCAGTGCCGCCCAAGGGGCGGGGATGGGGGAGACCCAGTACTTC.

This clonotype was detected only a few times. The CDR3 sequence is CASSPGRIGNQPQHF. CDR3 nucleotides: TGTGCCAGCAGTCCCGGGCGGATTGGCAATCAGCCCCAGCATTTT. The chain couples TRBV27 to TRBJ1-5; D is ambiguous. Trimming took off 5 bases at V and 2 bases at J, with 13 bases between the two ends. This CDR3 spans 15 amino acids. Germline CDR1 MNHEY, CDR2 SMNVEV (reference sequence).

The V gene is TRBV19, the J gene TRBJ2-3; D unclear. This CDR3 spans 15 amino acids. Trimming cost V 1 base and J 3 bases, with 11 bases left between them. Per germline, CDR1 LNHDA and CDR2 SQIVND (reference sequence). The CDR3 here is CASSIAVGLTDTQYF. The CDR3 region has the DNA TGTGCCAGTAGTATAGCGGTCGGATTAACAGATACGCAGTATTTT.

The chain links TRBV2 to TRBJ2-4; the match to TRBD1 covers 9 bases. CDR3 size: 18 residues. J lost 3 bases, V lost 4 bases, and 13 bases had no gene match. Per germline, CDR1 SNHLY and CDR2 FYNNEI. CDR3 sequence: CASSVSPYRTGDKNIQYF. The CDR3, as DNA: TGTGCCAGCAGTGTTTCCCCTTATAGGACAGGGGACAAAAACATTCAGTACTTC.

The chain couples TRBV6-1 to TRBJ1-3; D is unresolved. This CDR3 has 12 amino acids. Germline V CDR1 and CDR2: MNHNS, SASEGT. Trimming took 10 bases from V and 2 from J, leaving 9 bases between them. The CDR3 loop reads CATRTPGNTIYF. DNA for the CDR3: TGTGCCACCAGGACCCCTGGAAACACCATATATTTT.

This clonotype was counted only a few times. The chain links TRBV7-9 to TRBJ1-4, with 9 bases lining up with TRBD1. CDR3 length equals 16 residues. Germline loops: CDR1 SEHNR, CDR2 FQNEAQ (reference sequence). V gave up 3 bases and J gave up 1 base; unmatched junction bases: 3. The DNA of the CDR3 is TGTGCCAGCAGCTTGACAGGGGGGGGAACTAATGAAAAACTGTTTTTT. Its protein product is CASSLTGGGTNEKLFF.

The chain is built from TRBV7-9 and TRBJ1-3; TRBD1 is a possible D gene (5 bases). The CDR3 length is 15 residues. With 5 bases removed from V and 4 bases from J, the gap between germline ends came to 15 bases. Germline V CDR1 and CDR2: SEHNR, FQNEAQ (reference sequence). The CDR3 loop reads CASSPSGSRGNTIYF. Here the CDR3 DNA reads TGTGCCAGCAGCCCGTCAGGGTCCCGAGGAAACACCATATATTTT.

This sequence joins TRBV6-1 and TRBJ1-3, with D maybe TRBD1 (6 bases). Germline CDR1 and CDR2: MNHNS and SASEGT. CDR3 length: 15 amino acids. Trimming took 2 bases from V and 2 from J, leaving 10 bases between them. CDR3 loop: CASSEWPGAGNTIYF. The CDR3 DNA reads as TGTGCCAGCAGTGAATGGCCAGGGGCTGGAAACACCATATATTTT.

This clonotype came up a few times. This chain connects TRBV2 to TRBJ1-1, with 8 bases identical to TRBD1. CDR1 and CDR2 from the germline V gene are SNHLY and FYNNEI. This CDR3 is 14 amino acids long. V trimming: 6 bases; J trimming: 3 bases; junction bases outside the gene matches: 6. The CDR3 is CASSVTGEDTEAFF. The CDR3, as DNA: TGTGCCAGCAGCGTGACAGGGGAGGACACTGAAGCTTTCTTT.

The V call is TRBV10-3, the J call TRBJ2-3; D is undetermined. The germline V and J ends were trimmed by 7 bases and 0 bases, with 11 bases remaining between them. This CDR3 contains 14 residues. The germline CDR1 and CDR2 sequences are ENHRY and SYGVKD. The CDR3 DNA is TGTGCCATCACCGCTGCGGCTAGCACAGATACGCAGTATTTT. Amino acids: CAITAAASTDTQYF.

This chain connects TRBV6-1 to TRBJ2-1; either TRBD1 or TRBD2 may supply D (6 bases each). The V and J ends lost 4 bases and 0 bases respectively, with 10 bases between them. The germline V gene encodes CDR1 MNHNS and CDR2 SASEGT. The CDR3 consists of 15 residues. The CDR3: CASSAKGGSYNEQFF. In nucleotides, the CDR3 is TGTGCCAGCAGTGCGAAGGGGGGCTCCTACAATGAGCAGTTCTTC.

The rearrangement links TRBV12-3 or TRBV12-4 to TRBJ1-1, with D possibly matching TRBD1 (5 bases). Trimming took off 5 bases at V and 7 bases at J, with 11 bases between the two ends. The CDR3 has 12 amino acids. The CDR3 region has the DNA TGTGCCAGCAGTAACGGACACCTTGAAGCTTTCTTT. As protein: CASSNGHLEAFF.

The rearrangement uses TRBV6-5 and TRBJ2-7, with TRBD1 matching over 8 bases. Germline loops: CDR1 MNHEY, CDR2 SVGAGI. V lost 4 bases to trimming and J lost 6 bases; unmatched junction nucleotides: 17. The CDR3 runs 17 residues. CDR3 bases: TGTGCCAGCAGTTCCCCTCGGACAGGGAGTTTCTTGGGCGAGCAGTACTTC. Translation gives CASSSPRTGSFLGEQYF.

This clonotype came up once. The chain recombines TRBV5-6 with TRBJ1-6; tentatively, D is TRBD1 (5 bases). The CDR3 runs to 16 residues. Germline CDR1 is SGHDT and CDR2 is YYEEEE. V shed 4 bases and J shed 9 bases, with 20 bases lying between them. Written as DNA, the CDR3 is TGTGCCAGCAGCGTACAGGCTAAAGGGGCAATTTCACCCCTCCACTTT. The encoded protein is CASSVQAKGAISPLHF.

The V and J genes are TRBV6-4 and TRBJ1-1; no firm D call. CDR1 is MRHNA, CDR2 SNTAGT, per germline. V was clipped by 5 bases and J by 5 bases, with 12 bases between them. This CDR3 is 13 amino acids long. CDR3 amino acids: CASSPLPGTEAFF. DNA of the CDR3: TGTGCCAGCAGTCCTTTACCGGGGACTGAAGCTTTCTTT.

The chain couples TRBV12-3 or TRBV12-4 to TRBJ1-2; tentatively, D is TRBD1 (5 bases). V lost 2 bases and J 5 bases, leaving 15 bases between the germline ends. The CDR3 is 15 amino acids. CDR3 in amino acids: CASSLSGKRGYGYTF. CDR3 nucleotide sequence: TGTGCCAGCAGTTTATCCGGGAAGCGGGGGTATGGCTACACCTTC.

This clonotype was observed a few times. V and J are TRBV7-9 and TRBJ1-4; perhaps TRBD1 as D (5 bases). Trimming took off 8 bases at V and 8 bases at J, with 6 bases between the two ends. The CDR3 length is 10 residues. Germline V CDR1 and CDR2: SEHNR, FQNEAQ (reference sequence). CDR3 amino acids: CASGGEKLFF. CDR3 DNA: TGTGCCAGCGGGGGAGAAAAACTGTTTTTT. The complete variable domain, with remaining parts taken from reference TRBV7-9 and TRBJ1-4, reads DTGVSQNPRHKITKRGQNVTFRCDPISEHNRLYWYRQTLGQGPEFLTYFQNEAQLEKSRLLSDRFSAERPKGSFSTLEIQRTEQGDSAMYLCASGGEKLFFGSGTQLSVL.

This clonotype has more than one count but fewer than ten. V usage is TRBV27 and J usage is TRBJ1-6, with unresolved D. Trimming pared 3 bases from V and 0 bases from J, leaving 9 bases between. This CDR3 comprises 16 residues. Germline V gene data show CDR1 as MNHEY and CDR2 as SMNVEV (reference sequence). The DNA of the CDR3 is TGTGCCAGCAGTTTTTGGGCGCCCTCCTATAATTCACCCCTCCACTTT. It is translated as CASSFWAPSYNSPLHF.

This chain joins TRBV4-1 and TRBJ1-5; possible D gene TRBD1, 6 bases. CDR1 is MGHRA, CDR2 YSYEKL, per germline. The CDR3 runs 17 residues. The ends were cut back, 3 bases at V and 1 base at J, with 16 bases in the middle. CDR3 loop: CASSQIGPRGSNQPQHF. CDR3 in DNA: TGCGCCAGCAGCCAGATAGGCCCGAGGGGGAGCAATCAGCCCCAGCATTTT.